The TCR beta chain described here comes from a study of blood T cell repertoires in COVID-19. The repertoire was sequenced with immunoSEQ multiplex PCR; TCRdb's copy has only in-frame clones and lacks some. The data hold fewer than 250,000 clones, with just under 90% observed a single time. Looked up from germline, CDR1 is SGHNT and CDR2 is YYREEE (reference sequence). V was cut by 4 bases and J by 8 bases, with 15 bases left in between. The CDR3 length is 14 residues. This clone was observed once. Input material: peripheral blood. This clonotype was obtained from a man aged 25-45 years with COVID-19, enrolled during active disease. The chain couples TRBV5-4 to TRBJ1-4; D may be TRBD1 (5 bases). The CDR3 loop reads CASSPGDRLEKLFF. CDR3 sequence (DNA): TGTGCCAGCAGCCCGGGGGACCGCTTGGAAAAACTGTTTTTT.